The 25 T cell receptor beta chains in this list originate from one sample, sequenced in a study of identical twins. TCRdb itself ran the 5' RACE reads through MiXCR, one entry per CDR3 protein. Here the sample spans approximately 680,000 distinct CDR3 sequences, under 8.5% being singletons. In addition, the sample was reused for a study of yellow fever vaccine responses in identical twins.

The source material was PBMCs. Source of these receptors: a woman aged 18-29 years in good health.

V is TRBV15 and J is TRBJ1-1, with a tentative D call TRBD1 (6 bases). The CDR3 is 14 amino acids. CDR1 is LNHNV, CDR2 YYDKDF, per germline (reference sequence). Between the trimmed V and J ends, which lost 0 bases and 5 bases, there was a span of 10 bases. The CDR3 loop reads CATSREQGWTEAFF. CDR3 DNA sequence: TGTGCCACCAGCAGAGAACAGGGTTGGACTGAAGCTTTCTTT. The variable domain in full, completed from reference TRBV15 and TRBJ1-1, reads DAMVIQNPRYQVTQFGKPVTLSCSQTLNHNVMYWYQQKSSQAPKLLFHYYDKDFNNEADTPDNFQSRRPNTSFCFLDIRSPGLGDTAMYLCATSREQGWTEAFFGQGTRLTVV.

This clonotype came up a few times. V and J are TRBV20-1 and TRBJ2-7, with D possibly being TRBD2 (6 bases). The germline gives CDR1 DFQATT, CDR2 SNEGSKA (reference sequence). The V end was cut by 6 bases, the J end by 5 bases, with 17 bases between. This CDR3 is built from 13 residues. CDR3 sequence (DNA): TGCAGTGCGTCTATCGGGAGTATTGACGAGCAGTACTTC. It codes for CSASIGSIDEQYF.

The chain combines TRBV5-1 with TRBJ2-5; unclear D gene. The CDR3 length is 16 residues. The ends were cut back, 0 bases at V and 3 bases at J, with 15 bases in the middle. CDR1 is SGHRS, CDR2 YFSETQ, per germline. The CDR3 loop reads CASSLVGISRKETQYF. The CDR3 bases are TGCGCCAGCAGCTTGGTGGGTATCTCACGAAAAGAGACCCAGTACTTC.

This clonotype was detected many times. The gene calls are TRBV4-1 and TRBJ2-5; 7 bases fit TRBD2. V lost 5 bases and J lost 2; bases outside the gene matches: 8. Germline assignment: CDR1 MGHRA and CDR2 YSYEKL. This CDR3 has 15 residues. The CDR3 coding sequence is TGCGCCAGCAGCAGAATTTTAGCGGGTCAAGAGACCCAGTACTTC. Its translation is CASSRILAGQETQYF.

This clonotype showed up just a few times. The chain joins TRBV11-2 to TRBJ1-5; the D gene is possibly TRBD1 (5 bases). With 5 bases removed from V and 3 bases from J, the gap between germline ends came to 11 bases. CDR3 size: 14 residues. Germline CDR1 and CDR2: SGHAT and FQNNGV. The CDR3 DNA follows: TGTGCCAGCAGCACGGGACTTACCAATCAGCCCCAGCATTTT. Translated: CASSTGLTNQPQHF.

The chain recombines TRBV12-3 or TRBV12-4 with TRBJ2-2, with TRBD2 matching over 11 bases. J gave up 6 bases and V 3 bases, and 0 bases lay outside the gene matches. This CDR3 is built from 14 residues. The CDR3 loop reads CASSFSGGAGELFF. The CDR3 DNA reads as TGTGCCAGCAGTTTTAGCGGGGGGGCCGGGGAGCTGTTTTTT.

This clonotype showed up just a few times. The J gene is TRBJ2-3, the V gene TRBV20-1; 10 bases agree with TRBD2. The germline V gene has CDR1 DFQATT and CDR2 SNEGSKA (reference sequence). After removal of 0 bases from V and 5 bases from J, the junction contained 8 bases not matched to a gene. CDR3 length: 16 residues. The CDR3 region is CSARDLERLAGDTQYF. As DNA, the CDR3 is TGCAGTGCTAGAGATTTGGAGAGACTAGCGGGAGATACGCAGTATTTT.

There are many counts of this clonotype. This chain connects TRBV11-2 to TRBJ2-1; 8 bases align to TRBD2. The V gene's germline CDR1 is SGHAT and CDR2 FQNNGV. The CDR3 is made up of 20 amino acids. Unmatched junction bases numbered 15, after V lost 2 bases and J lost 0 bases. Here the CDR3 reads CASSLPLKASGLSSYNEQFF. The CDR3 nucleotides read TGTGCCAGCAGCTTACCTTTAAAGGCTAGCGGGCTGAGCTCCTACAATGAGCAGTTCTTC.

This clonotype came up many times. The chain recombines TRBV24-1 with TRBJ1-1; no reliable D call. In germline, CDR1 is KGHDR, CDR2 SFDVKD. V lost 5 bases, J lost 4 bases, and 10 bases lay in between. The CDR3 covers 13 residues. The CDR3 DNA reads TGTGCCACCAGTGGCCCATGGGGCACTGAAGCTTTCTTT. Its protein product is CATSGPWGTEAFF.

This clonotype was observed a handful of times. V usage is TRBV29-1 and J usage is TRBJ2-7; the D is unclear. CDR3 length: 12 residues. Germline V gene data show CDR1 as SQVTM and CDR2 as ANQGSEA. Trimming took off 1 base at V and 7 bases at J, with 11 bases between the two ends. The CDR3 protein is CSVEVGLVEQYF. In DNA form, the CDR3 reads TGCAGCGTTGAAGTGGGCCTCGTTGAGCAGTACTTC.

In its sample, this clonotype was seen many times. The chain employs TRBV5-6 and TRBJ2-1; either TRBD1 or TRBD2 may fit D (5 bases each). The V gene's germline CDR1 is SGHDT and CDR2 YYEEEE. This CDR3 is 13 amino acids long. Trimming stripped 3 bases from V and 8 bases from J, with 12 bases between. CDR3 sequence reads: CASSSDSGHEQFF. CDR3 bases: TGTGCCAGCAGCTCAGACAGCGGTCATGAGCAGTTCTTC.

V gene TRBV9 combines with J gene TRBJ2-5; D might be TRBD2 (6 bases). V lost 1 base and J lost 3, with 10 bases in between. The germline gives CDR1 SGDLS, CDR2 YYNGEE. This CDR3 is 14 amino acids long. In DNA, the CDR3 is TGTGCCAGCAGCGTACCCTCTAGCGAAGAGACCCAGTACTTC. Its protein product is CASSVPSSEETQYF.

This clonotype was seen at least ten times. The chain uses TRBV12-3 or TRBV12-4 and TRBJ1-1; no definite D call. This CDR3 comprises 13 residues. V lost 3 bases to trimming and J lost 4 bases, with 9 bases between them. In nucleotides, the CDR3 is TGTGCCAGCAGTTTGGGGTCCGGCACTGAAGCTTTCTTT. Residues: CASSLGSGTEAFF.

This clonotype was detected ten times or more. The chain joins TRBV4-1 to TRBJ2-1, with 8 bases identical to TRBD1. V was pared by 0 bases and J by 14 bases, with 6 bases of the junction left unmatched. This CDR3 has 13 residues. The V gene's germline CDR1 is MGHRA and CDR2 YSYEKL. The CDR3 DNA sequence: TGCGCCAGCAGCCAAGATACCGGACAGGGAAAGTTCTTC. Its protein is CASSQDTGQGKFF.

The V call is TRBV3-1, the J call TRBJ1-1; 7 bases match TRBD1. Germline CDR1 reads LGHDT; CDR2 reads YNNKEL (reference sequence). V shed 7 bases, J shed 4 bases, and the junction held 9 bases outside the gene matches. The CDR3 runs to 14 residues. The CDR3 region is CASTVAGTATEAFF. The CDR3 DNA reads TGTGCCAGCACCGTAGCCGGGACAGCCACTGAAGCTTTCTTT.

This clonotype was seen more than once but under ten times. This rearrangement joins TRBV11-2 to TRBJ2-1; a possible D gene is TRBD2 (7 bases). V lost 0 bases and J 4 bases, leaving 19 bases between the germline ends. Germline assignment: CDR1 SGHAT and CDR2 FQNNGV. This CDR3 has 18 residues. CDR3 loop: CASSLEGLVGGPYNEQFF. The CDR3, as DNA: TGTGCCAGCAGCTTAGAAGGGCTCGTCGGGGGGCCGTACAATGAGCAGTTCTTC.

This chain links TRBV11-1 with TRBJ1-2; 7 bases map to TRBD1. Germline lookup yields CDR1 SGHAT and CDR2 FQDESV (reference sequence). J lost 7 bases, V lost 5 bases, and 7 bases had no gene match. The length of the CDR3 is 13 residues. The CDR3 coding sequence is TGTGCCAGCAGCCACCGAGGACAGGTTGGCTACACCTTC. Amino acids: CASSHRGQVGYTF.

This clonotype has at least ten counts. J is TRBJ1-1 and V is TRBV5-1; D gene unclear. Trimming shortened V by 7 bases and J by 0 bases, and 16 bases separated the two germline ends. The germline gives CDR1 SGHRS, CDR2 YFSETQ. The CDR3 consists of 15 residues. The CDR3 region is CASRRLGILNTEAFF. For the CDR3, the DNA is TGCGCCAGCCGCCGGCTAGGGATTTTGAACACTGAAGCTTTCTTT.

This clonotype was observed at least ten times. CDR3 nucleotide sequence: TGTGCCAGCAGTTACTCCTCGACAAGGGGCACTGAAGCTTTCTTT. It yields the protein CASSYSSTRGTEAFF. The genes are TRBV6-5 and TRBJ1-1; a weak D match, TRBD1 (5 bases). Trimming cost V 0 bases and J 4 bases, with 12 bases left between them. In germline, CDR1 is MNHEY, CDR2 SVGAGI. The CDR3 length is 15 residues.

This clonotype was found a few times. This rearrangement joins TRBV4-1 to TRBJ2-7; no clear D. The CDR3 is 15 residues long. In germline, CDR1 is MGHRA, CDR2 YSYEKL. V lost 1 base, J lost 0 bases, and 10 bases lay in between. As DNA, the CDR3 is TGCGCCAGCAGCCAAGTTGCTGAGATCTCCTACGAGCAGTACGTC. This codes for CASSQVAEISYEQYV.

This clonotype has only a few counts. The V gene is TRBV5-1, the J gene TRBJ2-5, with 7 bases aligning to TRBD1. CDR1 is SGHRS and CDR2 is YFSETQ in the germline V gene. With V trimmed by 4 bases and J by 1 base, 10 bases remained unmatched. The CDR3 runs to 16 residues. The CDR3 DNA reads TGCGCCAGCAGCCCCCCGACAGGGCAGAGCCAAGAGACCCAGTACTTC. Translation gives CASSPPTGQSQETQYF.

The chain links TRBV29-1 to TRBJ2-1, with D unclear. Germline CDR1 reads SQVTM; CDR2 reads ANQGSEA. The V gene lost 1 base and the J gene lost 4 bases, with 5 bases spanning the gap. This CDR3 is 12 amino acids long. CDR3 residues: CSVEGLYNEQFF. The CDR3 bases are TGCAGCGTTGAAGGACTTTACAATGAGCAGTTCTTC.

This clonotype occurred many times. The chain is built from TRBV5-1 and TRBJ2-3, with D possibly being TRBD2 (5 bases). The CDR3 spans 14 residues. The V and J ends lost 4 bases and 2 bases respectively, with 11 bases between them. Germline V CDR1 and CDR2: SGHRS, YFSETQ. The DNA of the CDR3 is TGCGCCAGCAGCAAGGCGGGTAACACAGATACGCAGTATTTT. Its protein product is CASSKAGNTDTQYF.

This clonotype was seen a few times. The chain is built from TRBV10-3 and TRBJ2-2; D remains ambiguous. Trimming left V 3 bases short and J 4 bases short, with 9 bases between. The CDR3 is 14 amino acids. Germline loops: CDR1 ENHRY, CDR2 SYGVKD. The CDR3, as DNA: TGTGCCATCAGTGAAGGGCCCGGCACCGGGGAGCTGTTTTTT. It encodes CAISEGPGTGELFF.

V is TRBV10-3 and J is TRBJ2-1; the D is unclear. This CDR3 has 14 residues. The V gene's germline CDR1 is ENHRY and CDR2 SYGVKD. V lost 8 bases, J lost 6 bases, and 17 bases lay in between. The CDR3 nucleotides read TGTGCCATCCTACGGAATCCCCCCGGCAATGAGCAGTTCTTC. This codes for CAILRNPPGNEQFF.